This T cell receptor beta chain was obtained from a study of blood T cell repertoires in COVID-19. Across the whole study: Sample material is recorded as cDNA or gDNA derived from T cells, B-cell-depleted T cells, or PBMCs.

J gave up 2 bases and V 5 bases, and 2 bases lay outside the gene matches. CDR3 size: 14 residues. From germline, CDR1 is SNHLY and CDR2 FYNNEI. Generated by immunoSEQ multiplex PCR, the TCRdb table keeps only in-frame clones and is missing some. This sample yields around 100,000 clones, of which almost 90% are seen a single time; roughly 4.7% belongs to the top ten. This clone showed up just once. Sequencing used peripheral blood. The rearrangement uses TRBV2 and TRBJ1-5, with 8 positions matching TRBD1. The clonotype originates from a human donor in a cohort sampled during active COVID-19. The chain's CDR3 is CASSPTGGNQPQHF. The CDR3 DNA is TGTGCCAGCAGTCCGACAGGGGGCAATCAGCCCCAGCATTTT.